The 29 T cell receptor beta chains given below trace back to one sample, sequenced in a study of monozygotic twins with inflammatory bowel disease (dated by TCRdb to between 2019 and 2020). The library was generated by 5' RACE. For sequencing, an Illumina HiSeq 2500 was employed. TCRdb reprocessed the reads, reporting each CDR3 protein sequence once and no DNA. This sample's table contains about 300,000 distinct CDR3 sequences. The ten top clones hold 5.5% to 6.5% of the sample. Specimen: blood. These receptors came from a human donor with ulcerative colitis or Crohn's disease, or a healthy co-twin of an affected twin (not recorded which).

The chain couples TRBV11-2 to TRBJ2-7; TCRdb's D call, TRBD1, is unchecked because there is no DNA. The CDR3 covers 16 residues. From germline, CDR1 is SGHAT and CDR2 FQNNGV. The CDR3 protein is CASSLGFIGTGDEQYF.

The chain has TRBV28 and TRBJ2-3; without DNA, the TCRdb call of TRBD2 cannot be checked. The CDR3 runs 15 residues. Germline V lookup: CDR1 MDHEN, CDR2 SYDVKM. The CDR3 loop reads CASSSPREGTDTQYF.

The V gene is TRBV15, the J gene TRBJ1-1. Germline assignment: CDR1 LNHNV and CDR2 YYDKDF (reference sequence). The CDR3 consists of 11 residues. The CDR3 region is CAIGENTEAFF. Looking up the rest from reference TRBV15 and TRBJ1-1 gives the full variable domain: DAMVIQNPRYQVTQFGKPVTLSCSQTLNHNVMYWYQQKSSQAPKLLFHYYDKDFNNEADTPDNFQSRRPNTSFCFLDIRSPGLGDTAMYLCAIGENTEAFFGQGTRLTVV.

The V call is TRBV29-1, the J call TRBJ2-5; absent DNA, TCRdb's TRBD1 call cannot be checked. Germline V gene lookup returns CDR1 SQVTM and CDR2 ANQGSEA. This CDR3 has 12 residues. CDR3 residues: CSVSGNWETQYF. Supplemented by reference TRBV29-1 and TRBJ2-5, the full variable domain reads SAVISQKPSRDICQRGTSLTIQCQVDSQVTMMFWYRQQPGQSLTLIATANQGSEATYESGFVIDKFPISRPNLTFSTLTVSNMSPEDSSIYLCSVSGNWETQYFGPGTRLLVL.

This sequence joins TRBV24-1 and TRBJ2-3; lacking DNA, the TRBD1 call made by TCRdb goes unchecked. This CDR3 comprises 14 residues. Germline CDR1 KGHDR, CDR2 SFDVKD. The CDR3 spells CATTDRVGTDTQYF.

J is TRBJ2-3 and V is TRBV9; as DNA is missing, the TRBD2 call by TCRdb cannot be tested. This CDR3 is built from 17 residues. Germline V gene lookup returns CDR1 SGDLS and CDR2 YYNGEE. The CDR3 reads CASSPRLAGGRPDTQYF.

The V and J genes are TRBV18 and TRBJ1-5. This CDR3 has 13 amino acids. Germline loops: CDR1 KGHSH, CDR2 LQKENI. This chain's CDR3 is CASSPGMDQPQHF. Drawing the rest from reference TRBV18 and TRBJ1-5, the complete variable domain is NAGVMQNPRHLVRRRGQEARLRCSPMKGHSHVYWYRQLPEEGLKFMVYLQKENIIDESGMPKERFSAEFPKEGPSILRIQQVVRGDSAAYFCASSPGMDQPQHFGDGTRLSIL.

CDR3 protein: CASSGLGADTQYF. V gene TRBV5-1 combines with J gene TRBJ2-3; TCRdb's D call, TRBD1, is unchecked because there is no DNA. This CDR3 has 13 residues. Germline values: CDR1 SGHRS, CDR2 YFSETQ.

This chain uses TRBV12-3 or TRBV12-4 with TRBJ1-6; TCRdb reports TRBD1, a call that lacks DNA to check it against. The CDR3 has 13 amino acids. The CDR3 reads CASSSLDRTPLHF.

V gene TRBV20-1 combines with J gene TRBJ2-1. The germline CDR1 and CDR2 sequences are DFQATT and SNEGSKA (reference sequence). The CDR3 sequence is 13 residues long. This CDR3 reads CSARRTTNNEQFF.

The V gene is TRBV4-3, the J gene TRBJ2-7; TCRdb picks TRBD1, but there is no DNA to check that call. Germline CDR1 LGHNA, CDR2 YSLEER. The CDR3 has 14 amino acids. CDR3 region: CASSTRTGANEQYF.

The chain is built from TRBV28 and TRBJ2-2; lacking DNA, the TRBD2 call made by TCRdb goes unchecked. CDR1 and CDR2 from the germline V gene are MDHEN and SYDVKM. The length of the CDR3 is 15 residues. The CDR3 protein is CASSSSGGYTGELFF. Supplemented by reference TRBV28 and TRBJ2-2, the full variable domain reads DVKVTQSSRYLVKRTGEKVFLECVQDMDHENMFWYRQDPGLGLRLIYFSYDVKMKEKGDIPEGYSVSREKKERFSLILESASTNQTSMYLCASSSSGGYTGELFFGEGSRLTVL.

This chain connects TRBV25-1 to TRBJ2-7. CDR1 is MGHDK and CDR2 is SYGVNS in the germline V gene. There are 13 residues in the CDR3. CDR3 in amino acids: CASSEAGSYEQYF.

This chain links TRBV12-3 or TRBV12-4 with TRBJ2-1; TCRdb names TRBD1, which stays unverified in the absence of DNA. The CDR3 totals 15 residues. CDR3 sequence reads: CASSLQGGSYNEQFF.

This sequence joins TRBV20-1 and TRBJ1-5. CDR1 and CDR2 (germline): DFQATT, SNEGSKA (reference sequence). This CDR3 spans 19 amino acids. The CDR3 reads CSARTQLLGKVDSNQPQHF.

The genes are TRBV7-2 and TRBJ2-5; TCRdb selects TRBD2, and the lack of DNA leaves this call unchecked. In germline, CDR1 is SGHTA, CDR2 FQGNSA. The length of the CDR3 is 14 residues. CDR3 residues: CASTISHGGQTQYF.

The chain uses TRBV2 and TRBJ2-1; TCRdb indicates TRBD2, and absent DNA this call remains unverified. The germline gives CDR1 SNHLY, CDR2 FYNNEI. There are 15 residues in the CDR3. CDR3 protein: CANYLAESSYNEQFF. Looking up the rest from reference TRBV2 and TRBJ2-1 gives the full variable domain: EPEVTQTPSHQVTQMGQEVILRCVPISNHLYFYWYRQILGQKVEFLVSFYNNEISEKSEIFDDQFSVERPDGSNFTLKIRSTKLEDSAMYFCANYLAESSYNEQFFGPGTRLTVL.

This chain joins TRBV6-1 and TRBJ2-7; TCRdb names TRBD1, which stays unverified in the absence of DNA. CDR3 size: 15 residues. CDR1 MNHNS and CDR2 SASEGT come from the germline V gene. The CDR3 loop reads CTSRLRDRVLGEQYF.

The J gene is TRBJ1-1, the V gene TRBV18. The CDR3 has 16 residues. CDR1 KGHSH and CDR2 LQKENI come from the germline V gene. CDR3 sequence: CASSPVLGRAGTEAFF.

The CDR3 is CASSLSGSIETQYF. V and J are TRBV28 and TRBJ2-5; checking the TCRdb D call of TRBD2 is not possible without DNA. The germline V gene encodes CDR1 MDHEN and CDR2 SYDVKM. The CDR3 extends over 14 amino acids.

The rearrangement joins TRBV5-5 to TRBJ2-7; without DNA, the TCRdb call of TRBD1 cannot be checked. Germline V gene lookup returns CDR1 SGHKS and CDR2 YYEKEE (reference sequence). This CDR3 comprises 13 residues. CDR3 in amino acids: CASSLARQGEQYF.

V and J are TRBV6-1 and TRBJ2-7; TCRdb designates TRBD1, a call that cannot be tested without DNA. This CDR3 has 15 residues. CDR1 is MNHNS and CDR2 is SASEGT in the germline V gene. The CDR3: CASTSKQGAVYEQYF.

The genes are TRBV14 and TRBJ2-4; the D call of TRBD1 rests on TCRdb alone, since no DNA is present to check it. The CDR3 length is 14 residues. The germline V gene has CDR1 SGHDN and CDR2 FVKESK. CDR3 in amino acids: CASSRQGISNIQYF.

This sequence joins TRBV11-3 and TRBJ1-1; lacking DNA, the TRBD1 call made by TCRdb goes unchecked. This CDR3 is built from 12 residues. Germline V gene lookup returns CDR1 SGHNT and CDR2 YENEEA. CDR3 residues: CASSSGGPEAFF.

This chain links TRBV7-6 with TRBJ1-5; checking the TCRdb D call of TRBD1 is not possible without DNA. CDR1 and CDR2 from the germline V gene are SGHVS and FNYEAQ. CDR3 length: 15 amino acids. The CDR3 reads CASSLGSGSGQPQHF.

The gene calls are TRBV28 and TRBJ2-7; TCRdb outputs TRBD2, but without DNA this stays unchecked. CDR3 length: 19 residues. Germline V gives CDR1 MDHEN, CDR2 SYDVKM. The CDR3 region is CATRILSSGRTRLSYEQYF.

This chain joins TRBV20-1 and TRBJ1-5; there is no DNA to check the TCRdb D call of TRBD1. The CDR3 loop spans 13 amino acids. Germline V gene lookup returns CDR1 DFQATT and CDR2 SNEGSKA (reference sequence). CDR3 loop: CSAVQGAGQPQHF.

J is TRBJ2-5 and V is TRBV7-2; the TCRdb D gene call, TRBD2, has no DNA to confirm it. The V gene's germline CDR1 is SGHTA and CDR2 FQGNSA. The CDR3 has 17 residues. The CDR3 sequence is CASSSRTSGSLWETQYF.

The chain recombines TRBV20-1 with TRBJ1-5. Germline V CDR1 and CDR2: DFQATT, SNEGSKA (reference sequence). The CDR3 sequence is 14 residues long. CDR3 amino acids: CSALLMDSRWAQHF.